Below are 6 T cell receptor beta chains sequenced from a single sample in a study of blood T cell repertoires in COVID-19. Data came from immunoSEQ multiplex PCR; TCRdb stores just in-frame clones and leaves some out. Here the sample spans some 230,000 clones, 75% to 90% being singletons. Sequenced material: PBMCs or T cells enriched from blood (not recorded which). The receptors stem from a woman younger than 35 in a cohort exposed to, infected with or recovered from COVID-19 (not recorded which).

This clone was counted only a few times. V is TRBV6-2 or TRBV6-3 and J is TRBJ2-7, with D perhaps TRBD1 (5 bases). The V and J ends lost 6 bases and 3 bases respectively, with 9 bases between them. Germline loops: CDR1 MNHEY, CDR2 SVGEGT. There are 12 residues in the CDR3. CDR3 amino acids: CASSSDIYEQYF. CDR3 coding DNA: TGTGCCAGCAGCTCGGACATCTACGAGCAGTACTTC.

V usage is TRBV6-5 and J usage is TRBJ1-3; TRBD1 matches 8 bases. The CDR3 runs 15 residues. The V segment lost 7 bases and the J segment 3 bases; nucleotides outside the gene matches: 8. Per the germline V gene, CDR1 is MNHEY and CDR2 is SVGAGI. The chain's CDR3 is CASTPGQGYGNTIYF. The CDR3 nucleotides read TGTGCCAGCACCCCCGGACAGGGATATGGAAACACCATATATTTT.

The chain combines TRBV3-1 (or the pseudogene TRBV3-2) with TRBJ1-2; 9 bases line up with TRBD1. The J segment lost 4 bases and the V segment lost 3 bases, leaving 9 bases of the junction unmatched. Germline loops: CDR1 LGHDT, CDR2 YNNKEL (reference sequence). CDR3 length equals 16 residues. The CDR3 DNA is TGTGCCAGCAGCCACCCCGGGACAGGGTTGGTCTATGGCTACACCTTC. Its protein product is CASSHPGTGLVYGYTF.

This rearrangement joins TRBV3-1 (or the pseudogene TRBV3-2) to TRBJ2-7; tentatively, D is TRBD1 (6 bases). This CDR3 contains 14 residues. The germline V gene has CDR1 LGHDT and CDR2 YNNKEL (reference sequence). V was clipped by 10 bases and J by 3 bases, with 19 bases between them. CDR3 sequence: CATQDPDSDYEQYF. The CDR3 bases are TGTGCCACCCAAGACCCGGACAGCGACTACGAGCAGTACTTC.

The genes are TRBV5-4 and TRBJ2-2, with a tentative D call TRBD1 (6 bases). There are 14 residues in the CDR3. The ends were cut back, 2 bases at V and 4 bases at J, with 9 bases in the middle. Germline assignment: CDR1 SGHNT and CDR2 YYREEE (reference sequence). The chain's CDR3 is CASSFQGSTGELFF. The CDR3 DNA sequence: TGTGCCAGCAGCTTTCAGGGGAGCACCGGGGAGCTGTTTTTT.

The chain combines TRBV5-5 with TRBJ1-2; 7 bases match TRBD1. The CDR3 covers 18 residues. J lost 1 base, V lost 0 bases, and 12 bases had no gene match. Germline CDR1 and CDR2: SGHKS and YYEKEE (reference sequence). The CDR3, as DNA: TGTGCCAGCAGCTTGGTGACAGGGCCGAACCATCTTAACTATGGCTACACCTTC. It codes for CASSLVTGPNHLNYGYTF.